Below, 11 T cell receptor beta chains from the same sample are listed, as sequenced in a study of prognosis after radiotherapy for stage I lung cancer. Genomic DNA yielded TCR beta CDR3, amplified by two-round multiplex PCR. During first-round PCR, primers specific to each TRBV and TRBJ gene were used. A single record per CDR3 protein comes from TCRdb applying MiXCR to the multiplex PCR reads. The sample includes about 14,000 distinct CDR3 sequences, 50% to 70% of them seen just once. The sample consisted of PBMCs, taken before or after stereotactic body radiation therapy (not recorded which). The receptors shown here come from a donor over 45 with non-small cell lung cancer.

To note about this clonotype: This may be a read error, as it is one base from a much larger clone. This chain connects TRBV5-6 to TRBJ2-5; D is uncertain. The CDR3 consists of 15 residues. V was clipped by 1 base and J by 1 base, with 11 bases between them. Germline CDR1 SGHDT, CDR2 YYEEEE. In nucleotides, the CDR3 is TGTGCCAGCAGCTTGTCCTTAGGATCCCAAGAGACCCAGTACTTC. Translating it yields CASSLSLGSQETQYF.

The chain joins TRBV7-9 to TRBJ2-7; D is uncertain. Looked up from germline, CDR1 is SEHNR and CDR2 is FQNEAQ (reference sequence). V lost 4 bases and J lost 0, with 13 bases in between. The CDR3 is 15 residues long. The DNA for the CDR3 is TGTGCCAGCAGCTCCTCTTACACCTACTCCTACGAGCAGTACTTC. Protein: CASSSSYTYSYEQYF. The variable domain in full, with the rest retrieved from reference TRBV7-9 and TRBJ2-7, is DTGVSQNPRHKITKRGQNVTFRCDPISEHNRLYWYRQTLGQGPEFLTYFQNEAQLEKSRLLSDRFSAERPKGSFSTLEIQRTEQGDSAMYLCASSSSYTYSYEQYFGPGTRLTVT.

This sequence joins TRBV3-1 and TRBJ2-7; D possibly matches TRBD1 or TRBD2 (5 bases each). The V gene lost 3 bases and the J gene lost 4 bases, with 13 bases spanning the gap. The germline gives CDR1 LGHDT, CDR2 YNNKEL (reference sequence). CDR3 length: 14 amino acids. CDR3 region: CASSQGPGVYEQYF. CDR3 nucleotide sequence: TGTGCCAGCAGCCAGGGACCCGGGGTTTACGAGCAGTACTTC.

Comment on this clonotype: One junction end does not reproduce the germline sequence, and a read error may be involved. This sequence joins TRBV7-3 and TRBJ2-7; 7 bases are shared with TRBD2. The CDR3 consists of 13 residues. Germline assignment: CDR1 SGHTA and CDR2 FQGTGA. The CDR3 protein is CDSSKGGDHEQYF. The CDR3 DNA is TGTGACAGCAGCAAGGGAGGGGACCACGAGCAGTACTTC.

This clonotype was observed once. The chain uses TRBV20-1 and TRBJ2-5, with 11 positions matching TRBD2. CDR1 is DFQATT and CDR2 is SNEGSKA in the germline V gene (reference sequence). Trimming removed 3 bases from V and 2 bases from J; junction bases left unmatched: 14. This CDR3 is 18 amino acids long. The CDR3 protein is CSARPPGGTSGPQETQYF. The CDR3 bases are TGCAGTGCTAGGCCCCCCGGGGGGACTAGCGGACCACAAGAGACCCAGTACTTC.

The chain uses TRBV6-2 or TRBV6-3 and TRBJ2-1; TRBD2 aligns across 8 bases. Germline V gene data show CDR1 as MNHEY and CDR2 as SVGEGT. The CDR3 totals 15 residues. Trimming at V came to 5 bases and at J to 2 bases, leaving 5 bases not matched to a gene. The CDR3 spells CASSDTSGAYNEQFF. Written as DNA, the CDR3 is TGTGCCAGCAGTGATACTAGCGGAGCCTACAATGAGCAGTTCTTC.

In its sample, this clonotype was seen many times. The V gene is TRBV7-9, the J gene TRBJ2-7; tentatively, D is TRBD1 or TRBD2 (5 bases each). V was trimmed by 1 base and J by 5 bases, leaving 15 bases between them. The CDR3 covers 15 residues. Germline V gene sequence: CDR1 SEHNR, CDR2 FQNEAQ (reference sequence). As DNA, the CDR3 is TGTGCCAGCAGCTTAGGCCGGGGACGGGGCGACGAGCAGTACTTC. It translates to CASSLGRGRGDEQYF.

In regard to this clonotype: It is likely a read error: a sequence one base away is far more abundant. V is TRBV9 and J is TRBJ2-2; 7 nucleotides agree with TRBD2. The CDR3 has 16 residues. Germline V gene data show CDR1 as SGDLS and CDR2 as YYNGEE. Losses at the gene ends were 4 bases for V and 5 bases for J; bases not matched to a gene: 11. CDR3 DNA: TGTGCCAGCAGCTCCAGTACCTGGGGAGGGACCGGGGAGCTGTTTTTT. Encoded protein: CASSSSTWGGTGELFF.

Concerning this clonotype itself: This probably arose from a read error, given a far larger clone one base away. The rearrangement links TRBV7-9 to TRBJ2-2; maybe TRBD2 (5 bases). Germline V gives CDR1 SEHNR, CDR2 FQNEAQ (reference sequence). The CDR3 length is 13 residues. The CDR3 is CASKPRNTGDLFF. Written as DNA, the CDR3 is TGTGCCAGCAAACCTAGGAACACCGGGGATCTGTTTTTT. The complete variable domain, with remaining parts taken from reference TRBV7-9 and TRBJ2-2, reads DTGVSQNPRHKITKRGQNVTFRCDPISEHNRLYWYRQTLGQGPEFLTYFQNEAQLEKSRLLSDRFSAERPKGSFSTLEIQRTEQGDSAMYLCASKPRNTGDLFFGEGSRLTVL.

The rearrangement joins TRBV6-4 to TRBJ1-1; maybe TRBD1 (6 bases). This CDR3 is 13 amino acids long. CDR1 is MRHNA and CDR2 is SNTAGT in the germline V gene. V was trimmed by 2 bases and J by 4 bases, leaving 8 bases between them. Here the CDR3 DNA reads TGTGCCAGCAGTGACAGAGGGGGCACTGAAGCTTTCTTT. It is translated as CASSDRGGTEAFF.

Notes on this clonotype: The germline gene is not matched at one end of the junction; a read error may be the cause. The rearrangement links TRBV27 to TRBJ2-7; no firm D call. CDR1 is MNHEY and CDR2 is SMNVEV in the germline V gene (reference sequence). This CDR3 has 14 residues. DNA for the CDR3: TGTGTCAGCAGTCCAACGTCAAGCGTGTACGAGCAGTACTTT. It translates to CVSSPTSSVYEQYF.